Below, 21 T cell receptor beta chains from the same sample are listed, as sequenced in a study of blood T cell repertoires in COVID-19. Libraries were prepared by immunoSEQ multiplex PCR; TCRdb keeps only in-frame clonotypes and omits some of them. Of 35,000 to 45,000 clones in the sample, roughly 88% were seen once. Sequences were obtained from peripheral blood. The receptors shown here come from a human donor in a cohort sampled during active COVID-19.

This clone was seen a handful of times. The chain has TRBV6-5 and TRBJ1-4; D gene unclear. The germline CDR1 and CDR2 sequences are MNHEY and SVGAGI. Trimming pared 7 bases from V and 8 bases from J, leaving 17 bases between. This CDR3 region has 14 residues. For the CDR3, the DNA is TGTGCCAGCAACCCGTCCGGGATGGGGGAAAAACTGTTTTTT. Protein sequence: CASNPSGMGEKLFF.

The CDR3: CASSAKMNTEAFF. The CDR3 DNA sequence: TGTGCCAGTAGTGCTAAAATGAACACTGAAGCTTTCTTT. J is TRBJ1-1 and V is TRBV19; D is undetermined. The CDR3 totals 13 residues. Germline CDR1 LNHDA, CDR2 SQIVND (reference sequence). Trimming stripped 5 bases from V and 0 bases from J, with 7 bases between.

The rearrangement joins TRBV6-2 or TRBV6-3 to TRBJ2-2; D ambiguous. This CDR3 is 13 amino acids long. Germline-derived CDR1 and CDR2 are MNHEY and SVGEGT. Trimming pared 6 bases from V and 6 bases from J, leaving 11 bases between. The CDR3 spells CASSLNEAGELFF. The DNA for the CDR3 is TGTGCCAGCAGCCTTAACGAGGCCGGGGAGCTGTTTTTT.

This clone was detected only once. The chain has TRBV28 and TRBJ1-3; perhaps TRBD1 as D (6 bases). Trimming left V 7 bases short and J 6 bases short, with 25 bases between. The CDR3 has 17 residues. Per germline, CDR1 MDHEN and CDR2 SYDVKM. This CDR3 reads CASTLRQGQGEENTIYF. In nucleotides, the CDR3 is TGTGCCAGCACCTTAAGGCAGGGGCAGGGCGAGGAAAACACCATATATTTT. Combining the CDR3 with reference TRBV28 and TRBJ1-3 gives the whole variable domain DVKVTQSSRYLVKRTGEKVFLECVQDMDHENMFWYRQDPGLGLRLIYFSYDVKMKEKGDIPEGYSVSREKKERFSLILESASTNQTSMYLCASTLRQGQGEENTIYFGEGSWLTVV.

V gene TRBV30 combines with J gene TRBJ2-4; D perhaps matches TRBD1 (5 bases). From germline, CDR1 is GTSNPN and CDR2 SVGIG (reference sequence). V shed 3 bases and J shed 0 bases, with 12 bases lying between them. The CDR3 consists of 15 residues. In DNA, the CDR3 is TGTGCCTGGAGCGCGGACACCCTAGCCAAAAACATTCAGTACTTC. Translating it yields CAWSADTLAKNIQYF.

This sequence joins TRBV25-1 and TRBJ2-3, with 11 nucleotides matching TRBD2. Germline V gene lookup returns CDR1 MGHDK and CDR2 SYGVNS. The trim removed 7 bases at V and 0 bases at J, leaving 9 bases unmatched. The CDR3 is made up of 17 amino acids. The CDR3 nucleotides are TGTGCCAGCACCGGGACTAGCGGCAGAACTAGCACAGATACGCAGTATTTT. Translation gives CASTGTSGRTSTDTQYF.

This clone appeared once. J is TRBJ1-1 and V is TRBV6-6, with D unclear. With 4 bases removed from V and 2 bases from J, the gap between germline ends came to 5 bases. The CDR3 has 12 residues. Germline-derived CDR1 and CDR2 are MNHNY and SVGAGI (reference sequence). The CDR3 spells CASSSTNTEAFF. CDR3 nucleotide sequence: TGTGCCAGCAGTTCCACAAACACTGAAGCTTTCTTT.

The rearrangement joins TRBV19 to TRBJ1-5; a weak D match, TRBD1 (5 bases). This CDR3 has 14 residues. Germline V lookup: CDR1 LNHDA, CDR2 SQIVND (reference sequence). V was trimmed by 1 base and J by 5 bases, leaving 9 bases between them. CDR3 amino acids: CASSIGGVDQPQHF. CDR3 bases: TGTGCCAGTAGTATAGGGGGGGTGGATCAGCCCCAGCATTTT.

The CDR3 DNA reads as TGTGCCAGCAGTTCCGGGACTAGCCCAGATACGCAGTATTTT. Protein product: CASSSGTSPDTQYF. V is TRBV6-2 or TRBV6-3 and J is TRBJ2-3; 9 bases line up with TRBD2. Germline loops: CDR1 MNHEY, CDR2 SVGEGT. CDR3 size: 14 residues. With 4 bases clipped from V and 4 bases from J, the junction kept 3 bases outside the gene matches.

The chain couples TRBV7-2 to TRBJ1-3, with TRBD1 as a possible D gene (5 bases). Germline V lookup: CDR1 SGHTA, CDR2 FQGNSA. V dropped 5 bases and J dropped 0 bases, with 17 bases sitting between them. There are 17 residues in the CDR3. Here the CDR3 reads CASSPPVGDSSGNTIYF. CDR3 sequence (DNA): TGTGCCAGCAGCCCACCGGTCGGGGACTCCTCTGGAAACACCATATATTTT.

The chain employs TRBV15 and TRBJ2-2, with 7 bases aligning to TRBD1. CDR3 length: 16 residues. The junction had 11 bases not matched to a gene; V was cut back by 4 bases and J by 6 bases. Per germline, CDR1 LNHNV and CDR2 YYDKDF (reference sequence). The CDR3 sequence: CATSNERGLWSGELFF. CDR3 nucleotides: TGTGCCACCAGCAATGAAAGGGGGCTATGGTCCGGGGAGCTGTTTTTT.

In nucleotides, the CDR3 is TGCGCCAGCAGCTTACAGGGGGGTAACACCGGGGAGCTGTTTTTT. This gives the protein CASSLQGGNTGELFF. The rearrangement uses TRBV5-1 and TRBJ2-2; 8 bases line up with TRBD1. Per germline, CDR1 SGHRS and CDR2 YFSETQ. Trimming at V came to 2 bases and at J to 2 bases, leaving 2 bases not matched to a gene. CDR3 length: 15 residues.

The chain is built from TRBV9 and TRBJ2-1; 9 bases are a match to TRBD2. The CDR3 runs to 15 residues. V shed 0 bases and J 7 bases; nucleotides not matched to a gene: 5. Per the germline V gene, CDR1 is SGDLS and CDR2 is YYNGEE. CDR3 nucleotides: TGTGCCAGCAGCGTAGGAGCGGGAGGTAGGAATGAGCAGTTCTTC. Translation gives CASSVGAGGRNEQFF. The complete variable domain, with remaining parts taken from reference TRBV9 and TRBJ2-1, reads DSGVTQTPKHLITATGQRVTLRCSPRSGDLSVYWYQQSLDQGLQFLIQYYNGEERAKGNILERFSAQQFPDLHSELNLSSLELGDSALYFCASSVGAGGRNEQFFGPGTRLTVL.

Only a few counts were recorded for this clone. The rearrangement joins TRBV6-1 to TRBJ1-5; no reliable D call. CDR1 MNHNS and CDR2 SASEGT come from the germline V gene. V lost 1 base and J lost 4, with 8 bases in between. The CDR3 runs to 14 residues. The CDR3 nucleotides are TGTGCCAGCAGTGAAGGGTTCGGGAATCAGCCCCAGCATTTT. Protein product: CASSEGFGNQPQHF.

The chain has TRBV29-1 and TRBJ1-1; D is possibly TRBD1 (6 bases). Germline V gene data show CDR1 as SQVTM and CDR2 as ANQGSEA. This CDR3 contains 20 residues. V was shortened by 7 bases and J by 8 bases, with 41 bases between the two germline ends. As DNA, the CDR3 is TGCAGCGCAAAATACACCGAAAAGGGCCGGACAGTCTTCGGTTCGTCCGAAGCTTTCTTT. Translated, it gives CSAKYTEKGRTVFGSSEAFF.

The chain carries TRBV5-8 and TRBJ2-7; 9 nucleotides agree with TRBD1. V was clipped by 4 bases and J by 6 bases; unmatched bases: 5. The germline gives CDR1 SGHTS, CDR2 YDEGEE. This CDR3 spans 13 amino acids. This CDR3 reads CASSGDRVSEQYF. Here the CDR3 DNA reads TGTGCCAGCAGCGGGGACAGGGTTTCCGAGCAGTACTTC.

The chain has TRBV3-1 (or the pseudogene TRBV3-2) and TRBJ1-4, with D unresolved. The CDR3 runs 16 residues. The V and J ends lost 4 bases and 0 bases respectively, with 12 bases between them. CDR1 is LGHDT and CDR2 is YNNKEL in the germline V gene (reference sequence). The DNA of the CDR3 is TGTGCCAGCAGCCCCCGGGAAGTGTCAACTAATGAAAAACTGTTTTTT. This encodes CASSPREVSTNEKLFF.

This clone has a handful of counts. V and J are TRBV2 and TRBJ1-6; possibly TRBD1 for D (5 bases). Germline V gene sequence: CDR1 SNHLY, CDR2 FYNNEI. The CDR3 length is 14 residues. The V and J ends lost 7 bases and 9 bases respectively, with 16 bases between them. CDR3 region: CASMPGGGISPLHF. The CDR3 bases are TGTGCCAGCATGCCGGGGGGGGGAATTTCACCCCTCCACTTT.

The V gene is TRBV5-1, the J gene TRBJ2-5, with a weak D call TRBD1 (7 bases). This CDR3 has 14 residues. Trimming stripped 4 bases from V and 2 bases from J, with 12 bases between. In germline, CDR1 is SGHRS, CDR2 YFSETQ. This chain's CDR3 is CASSAGTAQETQYF. The CDR3 DNA reads TGCGCCAGCAGCGCGGGGACAGCACAAGAGACCCAGTACTTC.

This chain joins TRBV5-1 and TRBJ2-2, with D perhaps matching TRBD1 (5 bases). Germline V gene sequence: CDR1 SGHRS, CDR2 YFSETQ. The V end was cut by 1 base, the J end by 6 bases, with 16 bases between. There are 16 residues in the CDR3. CDR3 in DNA: TGCGCCAGCAGCTTGTCAACAGGATGGATCTCCGGGGAGCTGTTTTTT. This sequence encodes CASSLSTGWISGELFF.

The V call is TRBV4-3, the J call TRBJ2-7, with TRBD1 identical over 7 bases. Looked up from germline, CDR1 is LGHNA and CDR2 is YSLEER. This CDR3 is built from 13 residues. V lost 4 bases to trimming and J lost 2 bases; unmatched junction nucleotides: 2. The CDR3 region has the DNA TGCGCCAGCAGCCGGGACAGAGCCTACGAGCAGTACTTC. Translating gives CASSRDRAYEQYF.